The clone carrying this TCR beta chain came up a few times. Its antigen is unknown. The record originates from a study of beta chain features in type 1 diabetes. The study, taken as a whole, reports: TCRB CDR3 length was moderately but significantly reduced in all four CD4+ subsets of Type 1 diabetes patients. Reads derived from cDNA could over-represent cells showing high TCR expression. At VDJ recombination sites, type 1 diabetes patients had fewer insertions and more deleted nucleotides.

CDR3 length: 16 amino acids. The V and J ends lost 4 bases and 3 bases, in that order; junction bases with no gene match: 11. Germline V gene sequence: CDR1 LGHNA, CDR2 YNFKEQ. Expressed TCRB transcripts got sequenced, as all isolated RNA was reverse transcribed. Mean read depth for naive, central memory and regulatory T cell samples was approximately 3.57 million reads. Some clones are missing from TCRdb's copy, which holds only in-frame ones; the method was immunoSEQ multiplex PCR. The table lists fewer than 300,000 clones, about a tenth of them singletons. The sequenced sample was naive CD4+ T cells from blood. V is TRBV4-2 and J is TRBJ2-7, with 8 bases lining up with TRBD1. The TCR sequence derives from a man between 25 and 39 years old with type 1 diabetes. The CDR3 DNA reads TGTGCCAGCAGCCCCTACAGCGGACAGGGTAACTACGAGCAGTACTTC. Its translation is CASSPYSGQGNYEQYF.